This T cell receptor (beta chain) was documented in a study of early T cells in non-severe SARS-CoV-2 infection. Study-wide context: Chains were unpaired, as sequencing was done on bulk RNA from unsorted whole blood.

Unique molecular identifier tags were affixed to discrete cDNA molecules. TCRdb redid the calling of the 5' RACE reads with MiXCR, one entry per CDR3 protein. In the table there are about 94,000 distinct CDR3 sequences, about 13% of which are singletons. The V gene's germline CDR1 is SQVTM and CDR2 ANQGSEA. After removal of 4 bases from V and 4 bases from J, the junction contained 0 bases not matched to a gene. CDR3 length equals 12 residues. There are many counts of this clonotype. The TCR originated in an adult who was a healthcare worker with PCR-confirmed SARS-CoV-2 infection or an uninfected control (not recorded which). This chain links TRBV29-1 with TRBJ1-2, with 10 bases lining up with TRBD1. The sequenced sample was whole blood. The chain's CDR3 is CSVGQGAYGYTF. The CDR3 region has the DNA TGCAGCGTTGGACAGGGGGCCTATGGCTACACCTTC.